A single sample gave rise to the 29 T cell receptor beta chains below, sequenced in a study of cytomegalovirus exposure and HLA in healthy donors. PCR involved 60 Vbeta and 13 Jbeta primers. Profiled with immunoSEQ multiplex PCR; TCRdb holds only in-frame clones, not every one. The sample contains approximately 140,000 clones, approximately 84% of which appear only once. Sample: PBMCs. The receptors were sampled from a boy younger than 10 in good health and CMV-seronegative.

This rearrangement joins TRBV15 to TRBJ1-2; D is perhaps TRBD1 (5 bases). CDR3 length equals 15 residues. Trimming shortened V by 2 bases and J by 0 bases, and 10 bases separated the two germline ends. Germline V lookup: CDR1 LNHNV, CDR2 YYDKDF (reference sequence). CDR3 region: CATSRSTTANYGYTF. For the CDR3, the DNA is TGTGCCACCAGCAGATCTACGACAGCTAACTATGGCTACACCTTC. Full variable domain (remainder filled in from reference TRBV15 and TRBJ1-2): DAMVIQNPRYQVTQFGKPVTLSCSQTLNHNVMYWYQQKSSQAPKLLFHYYDKDFNNEADTPDNFQSRRPNTSFCFLDIRSPGLGDTAMYLCATSRSTTANYGYTFGSGTRLTVV.

The CDR3 spells CASSVSGDTEAFF. The CDR3 nucleotides read TGTGCCAGCAGCGTATCGGGGGACACTGAAGCTTTCTTT. The chain couples TRBV9 to TRBJ1-1, with D perhaps TRBD1 (5 bases). CDR1 SGDLS and CDR2 YYNGEE come from the germline V gene. V shed 1 base and J shed 3 bases, with 7 bases lying between them. The CDR3 contains 13 residues.

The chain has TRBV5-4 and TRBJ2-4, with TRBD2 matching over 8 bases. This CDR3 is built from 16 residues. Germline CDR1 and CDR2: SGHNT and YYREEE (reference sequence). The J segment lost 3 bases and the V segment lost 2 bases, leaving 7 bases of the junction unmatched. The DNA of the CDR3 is TGTGCCAGCAGCTTATTGACGGGGGGGGGCAAAAACATTCAGTACTTC. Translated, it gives CASSLLTGGGKNIQYF.

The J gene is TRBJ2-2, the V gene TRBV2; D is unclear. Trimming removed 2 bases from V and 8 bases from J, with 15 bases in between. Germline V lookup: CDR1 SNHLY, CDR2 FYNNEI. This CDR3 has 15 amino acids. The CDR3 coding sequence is TGTGCCAGCAGTGAAAGTACGGAGCTGAAAGGGGAGCTGTTTTTT. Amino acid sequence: CASSESTELKGELFF.

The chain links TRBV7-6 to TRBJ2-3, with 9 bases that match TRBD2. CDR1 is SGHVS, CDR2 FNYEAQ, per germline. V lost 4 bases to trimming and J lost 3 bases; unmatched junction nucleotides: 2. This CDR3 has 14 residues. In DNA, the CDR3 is TGTGCCAGCAGCTCTAGCGGGGAAACAGATACGCAGTATTTT. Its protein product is CASSSSGETDTQYF.

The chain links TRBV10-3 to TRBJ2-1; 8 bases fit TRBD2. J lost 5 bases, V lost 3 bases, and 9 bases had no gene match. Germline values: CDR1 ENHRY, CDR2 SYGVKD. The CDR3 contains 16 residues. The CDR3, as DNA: TGTGCCATCAGTGACACCGGGACTAGGACTAACAATGAGCAGTTCTTC. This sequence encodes CAISDTGTRTNNEQFF.

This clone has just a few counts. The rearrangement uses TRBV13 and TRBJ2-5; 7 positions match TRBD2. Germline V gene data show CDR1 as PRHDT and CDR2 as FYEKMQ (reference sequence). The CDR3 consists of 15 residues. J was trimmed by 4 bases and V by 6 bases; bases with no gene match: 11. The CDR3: CASRPQGGPRETQYF. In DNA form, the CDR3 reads TGTGCCAGCAGGCCCCAGGGAGGGCCTCGAGAGACCCAGTACTTC.

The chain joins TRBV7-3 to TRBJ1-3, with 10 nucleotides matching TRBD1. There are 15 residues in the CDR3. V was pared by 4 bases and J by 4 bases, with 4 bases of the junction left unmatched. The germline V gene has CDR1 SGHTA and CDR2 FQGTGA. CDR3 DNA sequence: TGTGCCAGCAGCTGGGGGACAGGGGTAGGAAACACCATATATTTT. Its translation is CASSWGTGVGNTIYF. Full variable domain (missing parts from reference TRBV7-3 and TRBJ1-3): GAGVSQTPSNKVTEKGKYVELRCDPISGHTALYWYRQSLGQGPEFLIYFQGTGAADDSGLPNDRFFAVRPEGSVSTLKIQRTERGDSAVYLCASSWGTGVGNTIYFGEGSWLTVV.

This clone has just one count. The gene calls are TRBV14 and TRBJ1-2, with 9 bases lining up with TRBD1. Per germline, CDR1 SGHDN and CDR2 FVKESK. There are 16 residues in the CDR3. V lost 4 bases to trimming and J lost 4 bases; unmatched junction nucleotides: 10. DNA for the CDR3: TGTGCCAGCAGCCCACAGGGGACAGGGCATGGCTATGGCTACACCTTC. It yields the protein CASSPQGTGHGYGYTF.

CDR3 amino acids: CASSFRGTGGGGETQYF. CDR3 bases: TGTGCCAGCAGTTTCCGGGGGACAGGGGGTGGTGGGGAGACCCAGTACTTC. The V and J genes are TRBV27 and TRBJ2-5; 11 bases fit TRBD1. The V segment lost 3 bases and the J segment 5 bases; nucleotides outside the gene matches: 11. The germline V gene has CDR1 MNHEY and CDR2 SMNVEV (reference sequence). This CDR3 spans 17 amino acids.

CDR3 nucleotide sequence: TGTGCCAGCAGGGAGACCGTGAACACTGAAGCTTTCTTT. Protein: CASRETVNTEAFF. The chain recombines TRBV6-6 with TRBJ1-1; D call uncertain. The CDR3 spans 13 residues. CDR1 and CDR2 from the germline V gene are MNHNY and SVGAGI (reference sequence). V shed 6 bases and J shed 0 bases, with 8 bases lying between them.

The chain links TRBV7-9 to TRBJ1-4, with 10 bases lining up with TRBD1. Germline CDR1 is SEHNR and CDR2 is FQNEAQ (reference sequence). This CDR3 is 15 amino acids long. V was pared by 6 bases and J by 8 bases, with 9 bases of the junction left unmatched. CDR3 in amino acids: CASSSRDRGSEKLFF. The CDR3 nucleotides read TGTGCCAGCAGTTCTCGGGACAGGGGATCGGAAAAACTGTTTTTT.

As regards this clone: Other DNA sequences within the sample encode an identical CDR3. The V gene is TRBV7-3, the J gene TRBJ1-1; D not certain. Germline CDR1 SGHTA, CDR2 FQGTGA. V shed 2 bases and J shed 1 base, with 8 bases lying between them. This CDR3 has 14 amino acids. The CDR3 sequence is CASSLHPGNTEAFF. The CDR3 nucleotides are TGTGCCAGCAGCTTACACCCCGGGAACACTGAAGCTTTCTTT.

The CDR3 here is CASSHLTGYYGYTF. For the CDR3, the DNA is TGTGCCAGCAGCCATCTGACAGGCTACTATGGCTACACCTTC. The V gene is TRBV7-9, the J gene TRBJ1-2; weak D call: TRBD1 (6 bases). Germline values: CDR1 SEHNR, CDR2 FQNEAQ (reference sequence). The V and J ends lost 5 bases and 3 bases respectively, with 13 bases between them. This CDR3 is 14 amino acids long.

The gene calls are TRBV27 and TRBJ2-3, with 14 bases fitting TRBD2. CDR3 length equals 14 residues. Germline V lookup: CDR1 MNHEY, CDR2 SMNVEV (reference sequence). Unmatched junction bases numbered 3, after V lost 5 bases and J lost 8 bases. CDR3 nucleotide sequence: TGTGCCAGCAGTGTGACTAGCGGGGGGGGTACGCAGTATTTT. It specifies CASSVTSGGGTQYF.

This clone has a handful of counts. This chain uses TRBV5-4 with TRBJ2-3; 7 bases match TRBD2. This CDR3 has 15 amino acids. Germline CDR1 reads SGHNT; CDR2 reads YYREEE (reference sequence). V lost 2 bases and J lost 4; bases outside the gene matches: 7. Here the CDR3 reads CASSFGGSASDTQYF. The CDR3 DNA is TGTGCCAGCAGCTTCGGCGGGAGTGCATCAGATACGCAGTATTTT.

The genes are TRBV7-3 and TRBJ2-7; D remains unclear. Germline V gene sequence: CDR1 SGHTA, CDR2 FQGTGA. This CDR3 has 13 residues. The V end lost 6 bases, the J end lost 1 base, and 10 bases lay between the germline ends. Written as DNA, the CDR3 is TGTGCCAGCAGTTGGAGCCATTCCTACGAGCAGTACTTC. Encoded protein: CASSWSHSYEQYF.

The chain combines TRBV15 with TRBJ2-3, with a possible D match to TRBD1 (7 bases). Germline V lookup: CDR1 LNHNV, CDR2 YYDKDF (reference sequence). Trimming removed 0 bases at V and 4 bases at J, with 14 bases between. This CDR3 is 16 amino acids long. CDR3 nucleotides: TGTGCCACCAGCAGAGAGGCGGGAACAGGGGCAGATACGCAGTATTTT. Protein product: CATSREAGTGADTQYF.

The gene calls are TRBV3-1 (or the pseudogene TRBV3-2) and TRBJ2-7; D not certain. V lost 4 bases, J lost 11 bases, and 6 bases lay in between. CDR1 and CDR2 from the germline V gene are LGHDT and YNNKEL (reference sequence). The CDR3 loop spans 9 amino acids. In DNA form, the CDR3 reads TGTGCCAGCAGCCCCTATAAGTACGTC. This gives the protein CASSPYKYV.

CDR3 loop: CASSFNRGTNEKLFF. In DNA, the CDR3 is TGTGCCAGCAGCTTCAACAGGGGGACTAATGAAAAACTGTTTTTT. The chain recombines TRBV5-4 with TRBJ1-4, with 8 bases lining up with TRBD1. Germline V gene lookup returns CDR1 SGHNT and CDR2 YYREEE (reference sequence). V was pared by 2 bases and J by 2 bases, with 2 bases of the junction left unmatched. The CDR3 loop spans 15 amino acids.

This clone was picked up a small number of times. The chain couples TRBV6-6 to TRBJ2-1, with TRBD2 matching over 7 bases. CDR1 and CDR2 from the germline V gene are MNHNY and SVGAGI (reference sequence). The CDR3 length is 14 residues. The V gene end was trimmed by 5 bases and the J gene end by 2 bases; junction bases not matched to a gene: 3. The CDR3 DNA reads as TGTGCCAGCAGTGGGGGGGAGGCCTACAATGAGCAGTTCTTC. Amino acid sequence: CASSGGEAYNEQFF.

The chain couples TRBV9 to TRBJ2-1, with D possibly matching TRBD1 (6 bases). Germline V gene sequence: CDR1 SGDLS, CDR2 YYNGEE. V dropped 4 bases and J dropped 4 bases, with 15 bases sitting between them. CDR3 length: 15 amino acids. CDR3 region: CASSHHRDTYNEQFF. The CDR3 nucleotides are TGTGCCAGCAGCCATCACCGGGACACTTACAATGAGCAGTTCTTC.

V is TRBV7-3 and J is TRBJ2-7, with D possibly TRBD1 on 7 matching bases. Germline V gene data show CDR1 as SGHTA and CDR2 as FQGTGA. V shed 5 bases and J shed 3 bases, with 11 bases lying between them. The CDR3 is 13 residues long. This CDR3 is CASSPGGIYEQYF. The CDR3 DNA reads TGTGCCAGCAGCCCAGGGGGGATCTACGAGCAGTACTTC.

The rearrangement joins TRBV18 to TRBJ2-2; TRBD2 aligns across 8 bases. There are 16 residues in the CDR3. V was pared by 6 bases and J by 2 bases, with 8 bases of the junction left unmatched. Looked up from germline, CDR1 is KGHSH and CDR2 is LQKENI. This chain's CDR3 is CASSPTGGPNTGELFF. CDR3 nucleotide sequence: TGTGCCAGCTCCCCCACGGGGGGGCCTAACACCGGGGAGCTGTTTTTT.

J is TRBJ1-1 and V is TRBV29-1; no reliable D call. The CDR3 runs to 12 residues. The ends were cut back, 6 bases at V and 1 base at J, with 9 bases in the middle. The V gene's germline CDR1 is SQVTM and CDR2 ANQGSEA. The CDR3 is CSVWSWNTEAFF. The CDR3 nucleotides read TGCAGCGTCTGGAGCTGGAACACTGAAGCTTTCTTT.

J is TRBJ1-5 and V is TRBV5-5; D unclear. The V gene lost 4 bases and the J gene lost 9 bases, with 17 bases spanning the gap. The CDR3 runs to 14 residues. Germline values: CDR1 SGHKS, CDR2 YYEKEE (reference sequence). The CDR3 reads CASSRSGATVPQHF. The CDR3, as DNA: TGTGCCAGCAGCCGGAGCGGAGCTACGGTGCCCCAGCATTTT.

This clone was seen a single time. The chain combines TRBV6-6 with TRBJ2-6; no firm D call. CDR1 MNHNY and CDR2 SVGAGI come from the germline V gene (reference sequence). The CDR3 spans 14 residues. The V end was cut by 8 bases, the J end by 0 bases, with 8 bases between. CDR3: CASVVSSGANVLTF. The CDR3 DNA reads TGTGCCAGCGTCGTTAGCTCTGGGGCCAACGTCCTGACTTTC.

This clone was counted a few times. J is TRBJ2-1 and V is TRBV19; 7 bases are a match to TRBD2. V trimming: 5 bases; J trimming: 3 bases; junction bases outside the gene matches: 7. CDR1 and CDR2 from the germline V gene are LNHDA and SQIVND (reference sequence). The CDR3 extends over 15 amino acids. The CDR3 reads CASSLVGGIYNEQFF. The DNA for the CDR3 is TGTGCCAGTAGTTTGGTGGGAGGGATCTACAATGAGCAGTTCTTC.

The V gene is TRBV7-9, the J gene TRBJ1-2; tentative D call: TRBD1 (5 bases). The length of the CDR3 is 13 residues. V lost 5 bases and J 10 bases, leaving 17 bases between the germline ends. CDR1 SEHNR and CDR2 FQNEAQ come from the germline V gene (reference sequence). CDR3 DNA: TGTGCCAGCAGCCCCACGGGGGGAGGGGACTACACCTTC. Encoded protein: CASSPTGGGDYTF.